Described below is a single T cell receptor (beta chain) sequence and its context. Assay used: immunoSEQ multiplex PCR; TCRdb lists only in-frame clones, some missing. The sample lists 45,000 to 70,000 clones, 92% seen once, with 0.16% in the top ten. The data are from a study of T cell changes during pregnancy in multiple sclerosis. CDR3 size: 15 residues. Germline CDR1 and CDR2: MNHEY and SVGAGI. The ends lost 2 bases at V and 3 bases at J; junction bases unmatched: 4. The sequencing here drew on CD4+ T cells from peripheral blood mononuclear cells, taken after pregnancy. This clonotype was obtained from a female donor in good health, enrolled as a control in a pregnancy study. The rearrangement links TRBV6-5 to TRBJ2-1; the match to TRBD1 covers 7 bases. CDR3 residues: CASSYDRAYYNEQFF. The CDR3 DNA reads as TGTGCCAGCAGTTACGACAGGGCCTACTACAATGAGCAGTTCTTC.